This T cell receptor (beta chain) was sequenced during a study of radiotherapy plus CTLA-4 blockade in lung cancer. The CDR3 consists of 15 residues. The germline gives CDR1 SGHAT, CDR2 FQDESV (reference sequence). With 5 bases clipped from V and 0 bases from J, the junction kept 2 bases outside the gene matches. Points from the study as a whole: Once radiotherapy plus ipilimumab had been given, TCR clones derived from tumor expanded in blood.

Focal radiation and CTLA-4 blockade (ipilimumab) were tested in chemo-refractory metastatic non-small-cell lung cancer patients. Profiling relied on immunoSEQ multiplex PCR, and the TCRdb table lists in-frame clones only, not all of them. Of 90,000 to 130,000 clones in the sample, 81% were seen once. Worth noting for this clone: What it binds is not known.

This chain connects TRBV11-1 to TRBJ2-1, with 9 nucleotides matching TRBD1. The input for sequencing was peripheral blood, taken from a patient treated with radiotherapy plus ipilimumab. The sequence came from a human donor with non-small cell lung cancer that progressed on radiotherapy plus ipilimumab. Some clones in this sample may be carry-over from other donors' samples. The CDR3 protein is CASSRGQGSYNEQFF. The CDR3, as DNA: TGTGCCAGCAGCCGGGGACAGGGCTCCTACAATGAGCAGTTCTTC.